The 7 T cell receptor beta chains reported below all come from one sample, sequenced in a study of Ad26.COV2.S vaccination and SARS-CoV-2 variants. The protocol was immunoSEQ multiplex PCR, while the TCRdb copy is restricted to in-frame clones and leaves out a portion. The table lists about 180,000 clones, about 83% of them singletons, with around 6.3% in the top ten. This specimen was peripheral blood, taken after recovery from COVID-19. These TCRs come from a human donor who had recovered from COVID-19.

This clone was counted a single time. This chain joins TRBV28 and TRBJ1-5, with D possibly being TRBD1 (5 bases). The CDR3 totals 16 residues. Germline V CDR1 and CDR2: MDHEN, SYDVKM. Trimming took off 5 bases at V and 2 bases at J, with 16 bases between the two ends. CDR3 sequence (DNA): TGTGCCAGCAGTCAGGAGAGGGGAGGCCGCAATCAGCCCCAGCATTTT. Translation: CASSQERGGRNQPQHF.

The genes are TRBV19 and TRBJ2-7; unclear D gene. The germline V and J ends were trimmed by 6 bases and 4 bases, with 13 bases remaining between them. CDR3 length: 13 amino acids. The germline gives CDR1 LNHDA, CDR2 SQIVND (reference sequence). The DNA for the CDR3 is TGTGCCAGTAGCCGGACCGTCACATACGAGCAGTACTTC. Its translation is CASSRTVTYEQYF. The entire variable domain, with the rest obtained from reference TRBV19 and TRBJ2-7, is as follows: DGGITQSPKYLFRKEGQNVTLSCEQNLNHDAMYWYRQDPGQGLRLIYYSQIVNDFQKGDIAEGYSVSREKKESFPLTVTSAQKNPTAFYLCASSRTVTYEQYFGPGTRLTVT.

J is TRBJ2-5 and V is TRBV11-2; perhaps TRBD1 as D (5 bases). V lost 3 bases, J lost 3 bases, and 8 bases lay in between. This CDR3 has 13 residues. Per the germline V gene, CDR1 is SGHAT and CDR2 is FQNNGV. This CDR3 is CASSFDRKETQYF. CDR3 in DNA: TGTGCCAGCAGCTTCGACAGAAAAGAGACCCAGTACTTC.

The V and J genes are TRBV9 and TRBJ2-3, with TRBD1 identical over 8 bases. Germline CDR1 reads SGDLS; CDR2 reads YYNGEE. The trim removed 2 bases at V and 5 bases at J, leaving 7 bases unmatched. The CDR3 consists of 15 residues. The CDR3 protein is CASSVEQGVRDTQYF. For the CDR3, the DNA is TGTGCCAGCAGCGTTGAACAGGGGGTAAGAGATACGCAGTATTTT.

The rearrangement uses TRBV13 and TRBJ2-3; 9 nucleotides line up with TRBD2. The germline V gene has CDR1 PRHDT and CDR2 FYEKMQ (reference sequence). CDR3 length: 16 residues. V gave up 1 base and J gave up 4 bases; unmatched junction bases: 6. The CDR3 region is CASSLVPAGGPDTQYF. CDR3 DNA sequence: TGTGCCAGCAGCTTAGTGCCAGCGGGGGGACCAGATACGCAGTATTTT.

Only a few counts were recorded for this clone. The V call is TRBV18, the J call TRBJ2-7, with D maybe TRBD2 (6 bases). Looked up from germline, CDR1 is KGHSH and CDR2 is LQKENI. Trimming left V 2 bases short and J 4 bases short, with 15 bases between. The CDR3 has 15 residues. CDR3 nucleotides: TGTGCCAGCTCACCAGGTGGGGACTTGTTTTACGAGCAGTACTTC. Amino acid sequence: CASSPGGDLFYEQYF.

This chain connects TRBV7-8 to TRBJ2-7; 7 bases are a match to TRBD2. The germline gives CDR1 SGHVS, CDR2 FQNEAQ. V lost 5 bases to trimming and J lost 6 bases; unmatched junction nucleotides: 16. The CDR3 extends over 16 amino acids. The chain's CDR3 is CASSPAGQYSEREQYF. In DNA, the CDR3 is TGTGCCAGCAGCCCAGCGGGGCAGTATAGCGAACGCGAGCAGTACTTC.